Each of the 27 T cell receptor beta chains below was sequenced from the same sample in a study of post-analysis software for immune sequencing data. Study-wide results and limits: TRBV5-6, TRBV5-1 and TRBV20-1 belonged to a set of a handful of TRBV segments that were more frequent in patients than controls.

The antigens for these receptors are not known. Each TCR beta cDNA library carried unique molecular identifiers. TCRdb reprocessed the PCR reads via MiXCR and lists one record per CDR3 protein. Seen here are hundreds of thousands of distinct CDR3 sequences, about 40% observed once, and the top ten hold roughly 1.8%. Material: blood. The receptors stem from a girl between 10 and 17 years old with multiple sclerosis.

J is TRBJ2-1 and V is TRBV4-1; D gene unclear. The CDR3 runs to 14 residues. Trimming shortened V by 2 bases and J by 9 bases, and 14 bases separated the two germline ends. Per the germline V gene, CDR1 is MGHRA and CDR2 is YSYEKL. The CDR3 sequence is CASSQPGRGGEQFF. The CDR3 DNA reads TGCGCCAGCAGCCAACCCGGTCGTGGCGGTGAGCAGTTCTTC.

In this sample, this clonotype turned up a few times. The rearrangement links TRBV12-3 or TRBV12-4 to TRBJ2-7; 11 positions agree with TRBD1. The V gene end was trimmed by 1 base and the J gene end by 5 bases; junction bases not matched to a gene: 4. This CDR3 has 15 amino acids. For the CDR3, the DNA is TGTGCCAGCAGTTTAGAAAGGGACAGGGGGAACGAGCAGTACTTC. Translating gives CASSLERDRGNEQYF.

This chain uses TRBV20-1 with TRBJ1-6; D is unclear. V lost 3 bases to trimming and J lost 8 bases, with 11 bases between them. CDR1 is DFQATT and CDR2 is SNEGSKA in the germline V gene (reference sequence). The CDR3 is made up of 13 amino acids. The CDR3 sequence: CSARDLWDSPLHF. CDR3 DNA sequence: TGCAGTGCTAGGGACCTCTGGGATTCACCCCTCCACTTT.

The J gene is TRBJ1-1, the V gene TRBV3-1, with 7 nucleotides matching TRBD1. Germline V gene data show CDR1 as LGHDT and CDR2 as YNNKEL (reference sequence). The CDR3 is 12 residues long. Trimming cost V 3 bases and J 10 bases; bases outside gene matches: 5. The CDR3 DNA is TGTGCCAGCAGCCAGAGTCAGGGGGGAGCTTTCTTT. It codes for CASSQSQGGAFF.

The genes are TRBV5-1 and TRBJ1-1; 8 bases match TRBD1. The CDR3 spans 13 residues. Germline trimming cut 3 bases from V and 3 bases from J; bases unmatched to any gene: 1. The germline V gene has CDR1 SGHRS and CDR2 YFSETQ. The CDR3 DNA follows: TGCGCCAGCAGCTGGACAGGGCACACTGAAGCTTTCTTT. This translates into CASSWTGHTEAFF.

This clonotype was detected only a few times. The chain joins TRBV10-3 to TRBJ2-3, with TRBD2 matching over 7 bases. V shed 6 bases and J 2 bases; nucleotides not matched to a gene: 2. The germline V gene has CDR1 ENHRY and CDR2 SYGVKD. The CDR3 length is 13 residues. CDR3 region: CAISGTTTDTQYF. DNA of the CDR3: TGTGCCATCAGCGGGACTACCACAGATACGCAGTATTTT.

The rearrangement uses TRBV5-8 and TRBJ1-2, with a possible D match to TRBD1 (6 bases). The germline CDR1 and CDR2 sequences are SGHTS and YDEGEE. V lost 1 base and J 6 bases, leaving 10 bases between the germline ends. The CDR3 loop spans 13 amino acids. The CDR3 DNA reads as TGTGCCAGCAGCTTGAAGCCAGGGGATGGCTACACCTTC. Its protein product is CASSLKPGDGYTF.

The J gene is TRBJ2-4, the V gene TRBV4-1; D not certain. Deletions cut 1 base from V and 1 base from J, with 11 bases between. The CDR3 extends over 16 amino acids. Germline CDR1 and CDR2: MGHRA and YSYEKL. This CDR3 reads CASSQVGRAAKNIQYF. The CDR3 bases are TGCGCCAGCAGCCAAGTAGGACGGGCGGCCAAAAACATTCAGTACTTC.

This clonotype was observed a handful of times. J is TRBJ2-7 and V is TRBV5-1, with 7 bases lining up with TRBD1. The CDR3 sequence is 15 residues long. V lost 1 base to trimming and J lost 0 bases; unmatched junction nucleotides: 4. Germline V CDR1 and CDR2: SGHRS, YFSETQ. The CDR3 region is CASSLTTGSSYEQYF. The DNA of the CDR3 is TGCGCCAGCAGCTTGACGACAGGGAGCTCCTACGAGCAGTACTTC.

This clonotype has just a few counts. This chain connects TRBV6-5 to TRBJ2-3; 7 bases agree with TRBD2. Losses at the gene ends were 4 bases for V and 7 bases for J; bases not matched to a gene: 8. Per germline, CDR1 MNHEY and CDR2 SVGAGI. The CDR3 covers 14 residues. The CDR3 loop reads CASSSSPRGNTQYF. DNA for the CDR3: TGTGCCAGCAGTTCCAGTCCGCGGGGGAATACGCAGTATTTT.

This clonotype was seen just once. The genes are TRBV5-5 and TRBJ2-4, with 7 bases aligning to TRBD1. J lost 9 bases, V lost 6 bases, and 9 bases had no gene match. This CDR3 comprises 13 residues. Germline CDR1 is SGHKS and CDR2 is YYEKEE (reference sequence). The CDR3 sequence: CASTLLQGSIQYF. The CDR3, as DNA: TGTGCCAGCACCCTATTACAGGGGAGCATTCAGTACTTC.

The chain carries TRBV5-1 and TRBJ2-5, with 11 bases identical to TRBD2. The V gene's germline CDR1 is SGHRS and CDR2 YFSETQ. Trimming at V came to 4 bases and at J to 2 bases, leaving 7 bases not matched to a gene. This CDR3 comprises 16 residues. The CDR3 protein is CASSLTSGVIQETQYF. CDR3 DNA sequence: TGCGCCAGCAGCCTGACTAGCGGGGTGATTCAAGAGACCCAGTACTTC.

There are a few counts of this clonotype. The chain carries TRBV30 and TRBJ1-1; D may be TRBD1 (6 bases). The CDR3 has 13 residues. CDR1 is GTSNPN, CDR2 SVGIG, per germline (reference sequence). The V end was cut by 0 bases, the J end by 2 bases, with 7 bases between. The CDR3 DNA sequence: TGTGCCTGGAGTGTACAGGGAAACACTGAAGCTTTCTTT. It translates to CAWSVQGNTEAFF.

The CDR3 sequence is CASSVGVQSETQYF. Written as DNA, the CDR3 is TGTGCCAGCAGCGTAGGGGTGCAGAGTGAGACCCAGTACTTC. This chain connects TRBV9 to TRBJ2-5; D gene ambiguous. Germline V gene data show CDR1 as SGDLS and CDR2 as YYNGEE. The CDR3 extends over 14 amino acids. The V end was cut by 0 bases, the J end by 5 bases, with 11 bases between.

This sequence joins TRBV29-1 and TRBJ2-1, with D possibly TRBD2 on 6 matching bases. The V and J ends lost 6 bases and 10 bases respectively, with 19 bases between them. Germline V gives CDR1 SQVTM, CDR2 ANQGSEA. The CDR3 has 13 residues. The CDR3 loop is CSVGGLDRREQFF. CDR3 DNA sequence: TGCAGCGTGGGGGGACTTGACCGTCGCGAGCAGTTCTTC.

In this sample, this clonotype turned up a few times. This chain links TRBV28 with TRBJ2-1; 9 nucleotides align to TRBD2. CDR1 is MDHEN, CDR2 SYDVKM, per germline. V dropped 2 bases and J dropped 5; count of bases not matched to a gene: 4. The CDR3 runs to 15 residues. In DNA form, the CDR3 reads TGTGCCAGCAGTTTAAGCCTAGCGGGGCACAATGAGCAGTTCTTC. Translating gives CASSLSLAGHNEQFF. Full variable domain (outside the CDR3, taken from reference TRBV28 and TRBJ2-1): DVKVTQSSRYLVKRTGEKVFLECVQDMDHENMFWYRQDPGLGLRLIYFSYDVKMKEKGDIPEGYSVSREKKERFSLILESASTNQTSMYLCASSLSLAGHNEQFFGPGTRLTVL.

The rearrangement links TRBV20-1 to TRBJ2-7; 7 bases fit TRBD2. The length of the CDR3 is 13 residues. The V gene end was trimmed by 3 bases and the J gene end by 3 bases; junction bases not matched to a gene: 5. CDR1 and CDR2 (germline): DFQATT, SNEGSKA (reference sequence). The CDR3 here is CSARVGGGYEQYF. DNA of the CDR3: TGCAGTGCTAGGGTGGGGGGGGGCTACGAGCAGTACTTC.

The J gene is TRBJ2-1, the V gene TRBV13; D unclear. Deletions cut 0 bases from V and 0 bases from J, with 12 bases between. The CDR3 covers 17 residues. Germline-derived CDR1 and CDR2 are PRHDT and FYEKMQ (reference sequence). CDR3 nucleotide sequence: TGTGCCAGCAGCTTAGGCCTCGACCGGCTCTCCTACAATGAGCAGTTCTTC. Its protein is CASSLGLDRLSYNEQFF. The full variable domain, in which reference TRBV13 and TRBJ2-1 provide the parts outside the CDR3, is AAGVIQSPRHLIKEKRETATLKCYPIPRHDTVYWYQQGPGQDPQFLISFYEKMQSDKGSIPDRFSAQQFSDYHSELNMSSLELGDSALYFCASSLGLDRLSYNEQFFGPGTRLTVL.

This rearrangement joins TRBV27 to TRBJ2-7; perhaps TRBD2 as D (6 bases). TRBJ2-5 explains the end of the DNA better; the J call may be wrong. The CDR3 length is 11 residues. In germline, CDR1 is MNHEY, CDR2 SMNVEV (reference sequence). The CDR3 DNA follows: TGTGCCACCGCCGTCGGGGGGACCCAGTACTTC. Its translation: CATAVGGTQYF.

The chain carries TRBV5-8 and TRBJ1-2; 8 positions agree with TRBD1. V shed 4 bases and J 3 bases; nucleotides not matched to a gene: 11. The CDR3 runs 16 residues. CDR1 and CDR2 (germline): SGHTS, YDEGEE. The CDR3 DNA reads as TGTGCCAGCAGCCTCGGCGGGGACAGGCCTCACTATGGCTACACCTTC. This encodes CASSLGGDRPHYGYTF.

The J gene is TRBJ1-5, the V gene TRBV20-1, with 7 bases lining up with TRBD1. Germline CDR1 is DFQATT and CDR2 is SNEGSKA (reference sequence). V lost 0 bases and J lost 5; bases outside the gene matches: 13. This CDR3 comprises 17 residues. This CDR3 is CSARDSDRRASYQPQHF. CDR3 nucleotides: TGCAGTGCTAGAGATTCGGACAGGCGGGCTTCGTATCAGCCCCAGCATTTT.

This clonotype was observed a few times. The chain uses TRBV5-6 and TRBJ2-1; TRBD2 aligns across 7 bases. The CDR3 sequence is 15 residues long. The germline gives CDR1 SGHDT, CDR2 YYEEEE. The V segment lost 0 bases and the J segment 12 bases; nucleotides outside the gene matches: 12. The CDR3 reads CASSLARLALVGQFF. The CDR3 region has the DNA TGTGCCAGCAGCTTGGCTCGACTAGCCCTTGTCGGGCAGTTCTTC.

The V call is TRBV7-7, the J call TRBJ2-1, with TRBD2 matching over 13 bases. Losses at the gene ends were 5 bases for V and 8 bases for J; bases not matched to a gene: 6. The CDR3 sequence is 15 residues long. The germline V gene encodes CDR1 SSHAT and CDR2 FNYEAQ (reference sequence). The CDR3 nucleotides read TGTGCCAGCAGCATGGGACTAGCGGGGAGAGATGAGCAGTTCTTC. This sequence encodes CASSMGLAGRDEQFF.

This sequence joins TRBV29-1 and TRBJ1-2; 9 bases align to TRBD1. The CDR3 spans 15 residues. V trimming: 0 bases; J trimming: 7 bases; junction bases outside the gene matches: 9. CDR1 SQVTM and CDR2 ANQGSEA come from the germline V gene. Here the CDR3 reads CSVEDLRGQGVGYTF. The CDR3, as DNA: TGCAGCGTTGAAGATCTGAGGGGACAGGGTGTTGGCTACACCTTC.

As regards this clonotype: One end of the junction varies from germline; a read error may be responsible. For the CDR3, the DNA is TGTACCAGCAGCTTAGGGCCCCAGGGTCGGGAGACCCAGTACTTC. This sequence encodes CTSSLGPQGRETQYF. The chain combines TRBV7-6 with TRBJ2-5, with D tentatively TRBD1 (5 bases). The germline V gene has CDR1 SGHVS and CDR2 FNYEAQ. The CDR3 spans 15 residues.

This clonotype appeared once. A much larger clonotype is one base distant, so this may be a read error. The chain couples TRBV12-3 or TRBV12-4 to TRBJ2-3, with 9 bases fitting TRBD1. The CDR3 consists of 15 residues. The CDR3 is CASSPPGQGTDAQYF. The CDR3 DNA sequence: TGTGCCAGCAGTCCTCCGGGACAGGGTACAGATGCGCAGTATTTT.

The chain uses TRBV7-8 and TRBJ1-5; D not certain. The germline V gene encodes CDR1 SGHVS and CDR2 FQNEAQ. This CDR3 comprises 16 residues. V dropped 0 bases and J dropped 0 bases, with 9 bases sitting between them. The CDR3 spells CASSLALRGSNQPQHF. DNA of the CDR3: TGTGCCAGCAGCTTAGCGCTCCGGGGTAGCAATCAGCCCCAGCATTTT.